Shown below are 5 T cell receptor beta chains from a single sample sequenced in a study of shared clonotypes between healthy human individuals. TCRdb's copy holds only in-frame clones and misses some; the assay was immunoSEQ multiplex PCR. The data show about 490,000 clones, with roughly 80% seen just once and 12% held by the top ten. The specimen sequenced was PBMCs. These receptors all come from a woman aged 40 to 50 in good health. Some clones in this sample may be carry-over from other donors' samples.

The chain links TRBV5-1 to TRBJ2-7; D is ambiguous. There are 15 residues in the CDR3. Trimming stripped 4 bases from V and 0 bases from J, with 14 bases between. The germline V gene has CDR1 SGHRS and CDR2 YFSETQ. The DNA for the CDR3 is TGCGCCAGCAGCGAGGTCAGGCCCAGCTCCTACGAGCAGTACTTC. Translated: CASSEVRPSSYEQYF.

In regard to this clone: Additional DNA sequences in this sample encode the identical CDR3. This chain uses TRBV20-1 with TRBJ2-7; D unresolved. CDR1 and CDR2 (germline): DFQATT, SNEGSKA (reference sequence). This CDR3 is 11 amino acids long. V was shortened by 3 bases and J by 1 base, with 4 bases between the two germline ends. The CDR3, as DNA: TGCAGTGCTAGGAGGTCCTACGAGCAGTACTTC. Translated, it gives CSARRSYEQYF.

This clone has just a few counts. The chain links TRBV19 to TRBJ1-4; D is perhaps TRBD1 (5 bases). V was cut by 6 bases and J by 4 bases, with 9 bases left in between. CDR1 LNHDA and CDR2 SQIVND come from the germline V gene (reference sequence). This CDR3 is 13 amino acids long. The CDR3 spells CASSGTVNEKLFF. CDR3 nucleotides: TGTGCCAGTAGCGGGACGGTTAATGAAAAACTGTTTTTT.

This chain uses TRBV6-6 with TRBJ1-5; D gene unclear. CDR1 and CDR2 from the germline V gene are MNHNY and SVGAGI (reference sequence). V shed 5 bases and J shed 3 bases, with 14 bases lying between them. The CDR3 covers 15 residues. CDR3 sequence: CASSQTFRANQPQHF. The CDR3 DNA is TGTGCCAGCAGTCAGACCTTCAGAGCCAATCAGCCCCAGCATTTT.

On this clone itself: Other DNA variants within this sample encode the same CDR3. DNA for the CDR3: TGTGCCAGTAGTATAGGCAATCAGCCCCAGCATTTT. This codes for CASSIGNQPQHF. The chain combines TRBV19 with TRBJ1-5; D call uncertain. Per the germline V gene, CDR1 is LNHDA and CDR2 is SQIVND (reference sequence). Between the trimmed V and J ends, which lost 1 base and 2 bases, there was a span of 0 bases. CDR3 length: 12 amino acids.